This paragraph covers one T cell receptor beta chain sequence. These data originate in a study of blood T cell repertoires in COVID-19. Study overall: Acute-phase and convalescent COVID-19 samples originated in the United States, Italy and Spain.

Per the authors' pipeline: Amplification of reference gene primers provided the estimated nucleated cell counts. Some clones are missing from TCRdb's copy, which holds only in-frame ones; the method was immunoSEQ multiplex PCR. V, J and clone size are those of that table, while D and trimming were read from the DNA. The data show about 260,000 clones, around 90% seen once. The receptor was derived from a human donor in a cohort sampled during active COVID-19. Sequences were obtained from peripheral blood.

The CDR3 protein is CASSQGDRARRSYGYTF. The CDR3 DNA is TGTGCCAGCAGCCAAGGGGACAGGGCACGGAGGAGCTATGGCTACACCTTC. The rearrangement uses TRBV3-1 (or the pseudogene TRBV3-2) and TRBJ1-2; 9 bases agree with TRBD1. CDR3 size: 17 residues. The ends lost 1 base at V and 4 bases at J; junction bases unmatched: 10. Germline assignment: CDR1 LGHDT and CDR2 YNNKEL (reference sequence).